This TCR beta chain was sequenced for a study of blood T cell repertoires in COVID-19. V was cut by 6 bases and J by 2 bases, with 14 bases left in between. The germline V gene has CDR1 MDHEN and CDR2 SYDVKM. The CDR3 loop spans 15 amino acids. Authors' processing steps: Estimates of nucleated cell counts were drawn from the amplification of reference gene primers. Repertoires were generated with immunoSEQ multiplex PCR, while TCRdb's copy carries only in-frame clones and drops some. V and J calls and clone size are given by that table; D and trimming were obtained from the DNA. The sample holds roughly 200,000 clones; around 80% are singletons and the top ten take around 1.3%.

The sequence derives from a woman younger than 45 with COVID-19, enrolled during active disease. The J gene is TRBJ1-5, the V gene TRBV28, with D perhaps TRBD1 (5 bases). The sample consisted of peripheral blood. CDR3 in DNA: TGTGCCAGCAGATTCACAGGTGGTGGCAATCAGCCCCAGCATTTT. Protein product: CASRFTGGGNQPQHF.